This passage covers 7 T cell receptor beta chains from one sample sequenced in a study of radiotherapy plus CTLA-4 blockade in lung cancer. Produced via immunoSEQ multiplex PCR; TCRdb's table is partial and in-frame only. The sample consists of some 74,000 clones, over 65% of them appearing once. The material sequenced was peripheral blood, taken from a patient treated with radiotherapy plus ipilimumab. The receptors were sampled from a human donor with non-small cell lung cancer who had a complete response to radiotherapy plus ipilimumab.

CDR3 amino acids: CASSLNTGDEQYF. In nucleotides, the CDR3 is TGCGCCAGCAGCCTAAACACAGGGGACGAGCAGTACTTC. The chain uses TRBV10-2 and TRBJ2-7, with 7 bases that match TRBD1. The CDR3 sequence is 13 residues long. The V segment lost 6 bases and the J segment 5 bases; nucleotides outside the gene matches: 7. Germline V gives CDR1 WSHSY, CDR2 SAAADI.

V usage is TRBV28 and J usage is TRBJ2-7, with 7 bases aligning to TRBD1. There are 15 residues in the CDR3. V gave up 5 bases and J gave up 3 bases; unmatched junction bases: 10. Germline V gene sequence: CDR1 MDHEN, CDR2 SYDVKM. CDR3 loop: CASSTPGQRRYEQYF. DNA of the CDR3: TGTGCCAGCAGTACTCCGGGACAGAGACGCTACGAGCAGTACTTC.

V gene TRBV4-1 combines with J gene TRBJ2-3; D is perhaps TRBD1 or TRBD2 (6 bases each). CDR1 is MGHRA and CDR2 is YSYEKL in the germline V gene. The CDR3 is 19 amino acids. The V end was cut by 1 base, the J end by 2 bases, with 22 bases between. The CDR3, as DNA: TGCGCCAGCAGCCAAGGGCCCCCGGGGGCAGGGGTAATCACAGATACGCAGTATTTT. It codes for CASSQGPPGAGVITDTQYF.

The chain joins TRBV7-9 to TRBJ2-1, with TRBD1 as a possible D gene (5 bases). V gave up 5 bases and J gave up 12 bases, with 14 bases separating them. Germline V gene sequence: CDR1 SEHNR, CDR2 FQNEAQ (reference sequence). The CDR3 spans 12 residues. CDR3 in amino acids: CASSPRDAAQFF. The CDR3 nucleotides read TGTGCCAGCAGCCCCAGGGATGCGGCGCAGTTCTTC.

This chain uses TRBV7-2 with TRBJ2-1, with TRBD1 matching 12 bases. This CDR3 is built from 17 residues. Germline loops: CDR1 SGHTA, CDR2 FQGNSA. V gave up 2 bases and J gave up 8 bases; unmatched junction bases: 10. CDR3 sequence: CASSLSPGQGASDEQFF. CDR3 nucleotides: TGTGCCAGCAGCTTAAGTCCGGGACAGGGGGCGTCGGATGAGCAGTTCTTC.

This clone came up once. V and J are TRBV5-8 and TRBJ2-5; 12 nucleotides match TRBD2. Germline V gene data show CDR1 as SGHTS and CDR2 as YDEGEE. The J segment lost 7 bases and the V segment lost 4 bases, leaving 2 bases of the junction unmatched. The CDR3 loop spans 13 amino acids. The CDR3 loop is CASSEGLAGTQYF. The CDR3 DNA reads TGTGCCAGCAGCGAGGGACTAGCGGGGACCCAGTACTTC.

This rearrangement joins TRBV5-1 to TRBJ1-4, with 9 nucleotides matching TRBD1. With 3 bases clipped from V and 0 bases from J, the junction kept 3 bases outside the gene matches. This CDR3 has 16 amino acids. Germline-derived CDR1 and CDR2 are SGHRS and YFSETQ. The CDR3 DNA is TGCGCCAGCAGCTCACAGGGGGCCCCAACTAATGAAAAACTGTTTTTT. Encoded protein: CASSSQGAPTNEKLFF. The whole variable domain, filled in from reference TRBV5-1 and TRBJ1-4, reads KAGVTQTPRYLIKTRGQQVTLSCSPISGHRSVSWYQQTPGQGLQFLFEYFSETQRNKGNFPGRFSGRQFSNSRSEMNVSTLELGDSALYLCASSSQGAPTNEKLFFGSGTQLSVL.